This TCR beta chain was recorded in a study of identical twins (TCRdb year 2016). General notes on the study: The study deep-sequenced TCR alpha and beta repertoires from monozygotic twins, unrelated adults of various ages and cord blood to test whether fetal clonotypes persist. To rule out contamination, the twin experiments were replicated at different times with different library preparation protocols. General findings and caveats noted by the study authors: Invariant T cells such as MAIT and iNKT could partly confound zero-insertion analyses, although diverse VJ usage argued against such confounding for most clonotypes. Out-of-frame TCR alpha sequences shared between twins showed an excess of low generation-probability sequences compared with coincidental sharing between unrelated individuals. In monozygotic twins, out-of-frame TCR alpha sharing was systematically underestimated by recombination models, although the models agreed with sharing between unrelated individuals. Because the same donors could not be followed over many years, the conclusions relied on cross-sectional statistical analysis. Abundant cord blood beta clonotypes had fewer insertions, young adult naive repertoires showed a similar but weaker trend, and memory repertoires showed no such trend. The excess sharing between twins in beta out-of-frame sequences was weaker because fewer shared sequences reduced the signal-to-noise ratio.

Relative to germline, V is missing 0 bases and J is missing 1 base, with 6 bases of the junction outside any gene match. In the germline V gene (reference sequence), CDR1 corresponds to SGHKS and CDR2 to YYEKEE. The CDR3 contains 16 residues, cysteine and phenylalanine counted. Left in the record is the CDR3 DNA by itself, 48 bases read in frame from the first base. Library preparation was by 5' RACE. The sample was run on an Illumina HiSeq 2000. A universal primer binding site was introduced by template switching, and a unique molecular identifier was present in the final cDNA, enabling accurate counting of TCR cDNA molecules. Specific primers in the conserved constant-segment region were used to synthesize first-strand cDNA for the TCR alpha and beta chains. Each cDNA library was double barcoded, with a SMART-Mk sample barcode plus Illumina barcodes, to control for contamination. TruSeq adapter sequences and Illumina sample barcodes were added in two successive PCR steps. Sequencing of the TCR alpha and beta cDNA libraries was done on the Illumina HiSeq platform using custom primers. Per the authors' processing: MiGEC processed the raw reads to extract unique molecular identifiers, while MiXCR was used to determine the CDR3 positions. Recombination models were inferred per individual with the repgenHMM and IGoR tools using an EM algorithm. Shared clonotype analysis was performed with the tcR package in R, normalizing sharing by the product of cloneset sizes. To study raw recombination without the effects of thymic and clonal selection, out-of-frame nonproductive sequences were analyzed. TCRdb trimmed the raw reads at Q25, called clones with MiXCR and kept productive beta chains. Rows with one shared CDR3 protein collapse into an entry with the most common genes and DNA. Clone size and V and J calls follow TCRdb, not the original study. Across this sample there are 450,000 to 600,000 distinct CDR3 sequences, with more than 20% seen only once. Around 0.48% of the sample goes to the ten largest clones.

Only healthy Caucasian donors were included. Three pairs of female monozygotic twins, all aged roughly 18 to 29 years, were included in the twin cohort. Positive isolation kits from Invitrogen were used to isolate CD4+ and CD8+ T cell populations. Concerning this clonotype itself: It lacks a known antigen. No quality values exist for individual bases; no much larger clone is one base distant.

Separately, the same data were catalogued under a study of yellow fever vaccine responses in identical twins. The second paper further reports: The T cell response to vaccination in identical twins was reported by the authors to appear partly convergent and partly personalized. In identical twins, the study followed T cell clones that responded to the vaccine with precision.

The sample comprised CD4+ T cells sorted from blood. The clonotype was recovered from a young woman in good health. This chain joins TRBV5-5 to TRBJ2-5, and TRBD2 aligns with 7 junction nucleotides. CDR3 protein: CASSLGGAGVQETQYF. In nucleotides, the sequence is TGTGCCAGCAGCTTGGGTGGGGCGGGAGTCCAAGAGACCCAGTACTTC.